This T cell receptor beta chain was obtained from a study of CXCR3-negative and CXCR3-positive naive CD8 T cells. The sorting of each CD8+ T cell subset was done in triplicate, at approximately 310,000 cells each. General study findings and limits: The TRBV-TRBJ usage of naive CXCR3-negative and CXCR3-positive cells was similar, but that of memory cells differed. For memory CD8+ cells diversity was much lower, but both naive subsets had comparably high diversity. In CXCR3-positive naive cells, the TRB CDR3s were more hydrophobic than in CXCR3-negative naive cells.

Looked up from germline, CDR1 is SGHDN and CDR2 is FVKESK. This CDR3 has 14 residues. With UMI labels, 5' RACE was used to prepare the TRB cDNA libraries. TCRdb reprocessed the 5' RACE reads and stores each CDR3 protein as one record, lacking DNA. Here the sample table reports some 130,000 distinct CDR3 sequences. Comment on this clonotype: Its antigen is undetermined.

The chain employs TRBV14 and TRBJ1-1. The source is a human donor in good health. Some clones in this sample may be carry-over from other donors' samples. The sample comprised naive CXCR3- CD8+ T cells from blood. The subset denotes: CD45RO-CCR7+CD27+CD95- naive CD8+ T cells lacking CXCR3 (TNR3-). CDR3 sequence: CASSQSIGPTEAFF.